This T cell receptor (beta chain) was retrieved from a study of T cell responses to AZD1222 COVID-19 vaccine. Study results and caveats: Reportedly, nearly half of unique spike TCRs recognized epitopes outside B.1.351/B.1.1.7 mutations.

Repertoires were generated with immunoSEQ multiplex PCR, while TCRdb's copy carries only in-frame clones and drops some. The table shows some 96,000 clones, with around nine tenths occurring only once. The germline V gene has CDR1 SGHNT and CDR2 YYREEE (reference sequence). The CDR3 is 13 amino acids. With 3 bases removed from V and 3 bases from J, the gap between germline ends came to 7 bases. Comment on this clone: Its target is unknown.

This receptor was taken from an adult in good health. The chain carries TRBV5-4 and TRBJ1-3, with TRBD1 as a possible D gene (5 bases). Source: peripheral blood, taken on day 0 of AZD1222 vaccination. The CDR3 sequence: CASSWGVGNTIYF. CDR3 sequence (DNA): TGTGCCAGCAGCTGGGGGGTTGGAAACACCATATATTTT.